This T cell receptor (beta chain) was recovered during a study of cytomegalovirus exposure and HLA in healthy donors. Regarding the study as a whole: Earlier results showed most TCR beta V segments being productive about 87% or about 30% of the time. In vitro testing confirmed three CMV-associated chains as specific for CMV antigens.

A note on this clone: Its target is not known.

This CDR3 spans 13 amino acids. The V gene lost 6 bases and the J gene lost 5 bases, with 13 bases spanning the gap. Germline CDR1 reads MNHNS; CDR2 reads SASEGT. It was with 60 Vbeta and 13 Jbeta primers that the PCR ran. TCRdb's copy holds only in-frame clones and misses some; the assay was immunoSEQ multiplex PCR. This table holds tens of thousands of clones. The receptor comes from a female donor in good health and CMV-seropositive. The V gene is TRBV6-1, the J gene TRBJ2-5, with D tentatively TRBD1 (5 bases). Sequencing used PBMCs. The CDR3 reads CASRGAGRETQYF. The DNA of the CDR3 is TGTGCCAGCAGAGGGGCAGGGCGTGAGACCCAGTACTTC.